This T cell receptor (beta chain) was sequenced in a study of human T cells and chemical hapten exposure. In TCRdb, the RACE reads were re-called with MiXCR into one record per CDR3 protein. Of fewer than 500,000 distinct CDR3 sequences listed, around 4.8% are singletons. Regarding time point: patch test 1, 2 weeks after DPC sensitization. Treatment given: therapeutic diphenylcyclopropenone sensitization with weekly scalp DPC. This clonotype has a handful of counts. This TCR derives from a woman aged 45-65 years with alopecia areata. Some clones in this sample may be carry-over from other donors' samples. The sample here was whole blood, taken in connection with sensitization to the hapten diphenylcyclopropenone (DPC).

The CDR3: CASSPSSGSSARTNEQFF. The CDR3 DNA is TGTGCCAGCAGCCCGTCTAGCGGGAGTTCGGCACGGACCAATGAGCAGTTCTTC. The chain carries TRBV7-2 and TRBJ2-1; 10 bases fit TRBD2. The V gene's germline CDR1 is SGHTA and CDR2 FQGNSA. The V gene end was trimmed by 5 bases and the J gene end by 6 bases; junction bases not matched to a gene: 16. The CDR3 spans 18 residues.